This TCR beta chain was recovered during a study of memory CD4+ T cells and cytomegalovirus serostatus (dated by TCRdb to about 2019). Some background on the complete study: The 33 healthy Belgian adults in the cohort included 9 who were CMV seropositive and roughly 25 who were CMV seronegative. To replicate a published TCR-based CMV serostatus classifier, the study sequenced CD4+ memory TCRbeta repertoires from a Belgian cohort whose cytomegalovirus serostatus was known.

Genomic DNA was extracted from sorted cells with the Quick-DNA Microprep Kit. Amplification of TCRbeta DNA was done with the immunoSEQ hsTCRbeta kit, following the protocol from the manufacturer. TCRbeta libraries were sequenced on an Illumina MiSeq instrument. The original methods were these. Once out-of-frame sequences had been removed, a few million distinct TCRbeta sequences were left, which works out to an average of approximately 72,000 per individual. Each individual was scored using the number of roughly 150 previously reported CMV-associated TCRbeta sequences that the individual carried and the total number of productive distinct TCRbeta sequences. A beta-binomial model was reimplemented in Python, and scikit-learn random forests with default parameters were trained on data from the US cohort. Classifier performance on the Belgian cohort was summarized as median AUC with percentile confidence intervals calculated over 10,000 bootstrap iterations. TCRdb limited this immuneACCESS table to in-frame rearrangements with V and J called. A share of clones is missing; checked studies link under half to unresolved V genes, and the rest is unexplained. V and J calls and clone size are as listed in that table; D and trimming were resolved from the DNA. This sample gives 56,000 or so clones in total; around 81% of them show up just once. Of the sample, 0.53% falls within the top ten clones.

Broad study findings and their caveats: For CMV serostatus prediction, a median bootstrapped AUC of roughly 0.94 was reached with the original framework, and a median bootstrapped AUC of approximately 0.92 was reached with a US-trained random forest. On the Belgian cohort, the classifier based on the original framework reached a median bootstrapped AUC of approximately 0.95, with a 95% CI of 0.76-1.00. The results were interpreted as suggesting that the CMV-associated TCR signature is largely present in the CD4+ memory repertoire. Only CD4+CD45RO+ memory cells were sequenced, in contrast to the original study, in which naive and memory CD4+ and CD8+ populations were covered. Of 150 to 200 previously reported CMV-associated TCRbeta sequences, approximately 70 appeared in the CD4+ memory repertoires, each in one to five individuals.

This clone was recorded a few times. The clone's antigen remains unknown. No much larger clone is present one base from it, and per-base qualities are unavailable. V is reduced by 4 bases and J by 2 bases, leaving a spacing of 12 bases between them. Including the terminal cysteine and phenylalanine, the CDR3 comprises 14 residues. Just CDR3 DNA is preserved here, 42 bases in frame from base 1. Based on the germline V gene (reference sequence), the CDR1 and CDR2 sequences are GTSNPN and SVGIG. Single viable CD3+CD4+CD8-CD45RO+ cells were sorted as memory CD4+ T cells on a FACSAria II. CMV serostatus was assessed using a Roche Elecsys assay, by which serum IgG against CMV pp150, pp28, p38 and p52 was detected. After the samples were thawed, total CD4+ T cells were enriched through positive selection using CD4 magnetic microbeads. The samples came from a different study that was designed specifically to examine the CD4+ T cell memory repertoire. Following standard operating procedures, peripheral blood mononuclear cells were isolated and cryopreserved, while serum was kept at -80 degrees C. CD3-PerCP (BW264/56), CD4-APC (RPA-T4), CD45RO-PE (UCHT1) and CD8-Pacific Orange (3B5) antibodies were used for staining, and non-viable cells were excluded with Sytox blue.

Recombination connected TRBV30 to TRBJ1-5, with the D gene call left open. The sequence came from an adult in good health and CMV-seronegative. Some clones in this sample may be carry-over from other donors' samples. Sequenced input: memory CD4+ T cells from blood. The DNA reads TGTGCCTGGACGGAGGATTTCGGCAATCAGCCCCAGCATTTT. It encodes CAWTEDFGNQPQHF.